These 25 T cell receptor beta chains share one sample of origin, sequenced in a study of cytomegalovirus exposure and HLA in healthy donors (dated by TCRdb to 2017 to 2019). Library preparation used the immunoSEQ multiplex PCR assay. The multiplex PCR relied on a mix of 60 forward primers for TCR Vbeta segments and 13 reverse primers for TCR Jbeta segments. TCRdb holds this immuneACCESS table with in-frame rearrangements only. Some clones are missing; in checked studies, unresolved V genes explain under half, and the rest has no known cause. The sample yields 150,000 to 200,000 clones; around 80% were counted once. The top ten clones comprise 0.95% to 1.1% of the sample. Sequenced: PBMCs. These receptors came from a middle-aged woman in good health and CMV-seronegative.

A few counts support this clone. This chain uses TRBV19 with TRBJ2-1, with unresolved D. The CDR3 spans 13 residues. Germline assignment: CDR1 LNHDA and CDR2 SQIVND (reference sequence). The V and J ends lost 3 bases and 6 bases respectively, with 9 bases between them. The CDR3 DNA is TGTGCCAGTAGTATGCGGTTGGCCAATGAGCAGTTCTTC. It specifies CASSMRLANEQFF.

The V call is TRBV29-1, the J call TRBJ2-1; 7 bases fit TRBD1. Germline V gives CDR1 SQVTM, CDR2 ANQGSEA. V trimming: 3 bases; J trimming: 9 bases; junction bases outside the gene matches: 8. CDR3 length: 13 amino acids. The CDR3 spells CSVDASGGGEQFF. The CDR3 DNA is TGCAGCGTTGACGCCTCAGGGGGTGGTGAGCAGTTCTTC.

The chain uses TRBV5-1 and TRBJ1-5; TRBD1 might be the D (5 bases). Germline V gene lookup returns CDR1 SGHRS and CDR2 YFSETQ. The CDR3 is 17 amino acids. The V end lost 0 bases, the J end lost 2 bases, and 15 bases lay between the germline ends. CDR3 residues: CASSLAPAGSGNQPQHF. The CDR3 DNA follows: TGCGCCAGCAGCTTGGCCCCTGCAGGGTCAGGCAATCAGCCCCAGCATTTT.

This clone was observed a few times. This chain joins TRBV7-2 and TRBJ2-2, with D perhaps TRBD1 (6 bases). V lost 4 bases to trimming and J lost 5 bases, with 20 bases between them. Looked up from germline, CDR1 is SGHTA and CDR2 is FQGNSA. The CDR3 spans 17 residues. In DNA, the CDR3 is TGTGCCAGCAGCTCCAGACCCACAGGGCTGAGAACCGGGGAGCTGTTTTTT. Its translation is CASSSRPTGLRTGELFF.

The chain uses TRBV18 and TRBJ1-2; 9 bases align to TRBD1. This CDR3 spans 15 amino acids. The ends lost 3 bases at V and 6 bases at J; junction bases unmatched: 8. Germline assignment: CDR1 KGHSH and CDR2 LQKENI. CDR3 nucleotide sequence: TGTGCCAGCTCACCCAGGGGACAGGGAGGAGATGGCTACACCTTC. It codes for CASSPRGQGGDGYTF. The full variable domain, completed using reference TRBV18 and TRBJ1-2, is NAGVMQNPRHLVRRRGQEARLRCSPMKGHSHVYWYRQLPEEGLKFMVYLQKENIIDESGMPKERFSAEFPKEGPSILRIQQVVRGDSAAYFCASSPRGQGGDGYTFGSGTRLTVV.

The CDR3 sequence is CASSGQGIDYEQYF. CDR3 nucleotide sequence: TGTGCCAGCAGTGGACAGGGGATAGACTACGAGCAGTACTTC. The chain is built from TRBV2 and TRBJ2-7, with 8 bases matching TRBD1. Germline loops: CDR1 SNHLY, CDR2 FYNNEI. V was clipped by 4 bases and J by 3 bases; unmatched bases: 5. This CDR3 is 14 amino acids long.

This clone was counted once. This chain uses TRBV30 with TRBJ1-2; D remains ambiguous. Deletions cut 5 bases from V and 0 bases from J, with 7 bases between. Germline CDR1 GTSNPN, CDR2 SVGIG (reference sequence). CDR3 length equals 12 residues. Written as DNA, the CDR3 is TGTGCCTGGGGGAGGACTAACTATGGCTACACCTTC. It specifies CAWGRTNYGYTF.

The table lists this clone with a few counts. V usage is TRBV6-4 and J usage is TRBJ2-3; 11 positions match TRBD2. With V trimmed by 4 bases and J by 0 bases, 6 bases remained unmatched. The CDR3 is made up of 17 amino acids. Germline CDR1 is MRHNA and CDR2 is SNTAGT. The CDR3 DNA reads TGTGCCAGCAGTGCGGCTAGCGGGAGGACCAGCACAGATACGCAGTATTTT. Protein: CASSAASGRTSTDTQYF.

Only one count was recorded for this clone. The J gene is TRBJ1-2, the V gene TRBV14; 7 bases align to TRBD1. Germline CDR1 reads SGHDN; CDR2 reads FVKESK. The CDR3 totals 15 residues. V shed 2 bases, J shed 2 bases, and the junction held 5 bases outside the gene matches. CDR3 DNA: TGTGCCAGCAGCCAACTAGACAGGGAGAACTATGGCTACACCTTC. Translated: CASSQLDRENYGYTF.

The rearrangement uses TRBV2 and TRBJ2-5; D possibly corresponds to TRBD1 (7 bases). There are 15 residues in the CDR3. The germline V and J ends were trimmed by 1 base and 2 bases, with 11 bases remaining between them. Germline assignment: CDR1 SNHLY and CDR2 FYNNEI. The CDR3 region has the DNA TGTGCCAGCAGTGAAGAGGGGGCGGGACAAGAGACCCAGTACTTC. This encodes CASSEEGAGQETQYF. Complete variable domain (other parts from reference TRBV2 and TRBJ2-5): EPEVTQTPSHQVTQMGQEVILRCVPISNHLYFYWYRQILGQKVEFLVSFYNNEISEKSEIFDDQFSVERPDGSNFTLKIRSTKLEDSAMYFCASSEEGAGQETQYFGPGTRLLVL.

The chain links TRBV30 to TRBJ2-1, with D unclear. Germline CDR1 and CDR2: GTSNPN and SVGIG (reference sequence). The length of the CDR3 is 11 residues. Trimming cost V 1 base and J 5 bases, with 3 bases left between them. The CDR3 DNA reads as TGTGCCTGGAGTGCAGACAATGAGCAGTTCTTC. Its protein product is CAWSADNEQFF.

The CDR3 is CASSQTFSASPDNEQFF. In DNA form, the CDR3 reads TGCGCCAGCAGCCAGACCTTTAGCGCCTCACCCGACAATGAGCAGTTCTTC. This sequence joins TRBV4-1 and TRBJ2-1; TRBD2 might be the D (5 bases). With 3 bases removed from V and 5 bases from J, the gap between germline ends came to 20 bases. The germline V gene encodes CDR1 MGHRA and CDR2 YSYEKL. The CDR3 totals 17 residues.

This clone was found a few times. The V and J genes are TRBV27 and TRBJ2-3; 11 nucleotides match TRBD2. Trimming took 4 bases from V and 4 from J; bases not matched to a gene: 10. Per germline, CDR1 MNHEY and CDR2 SMNVEV (reference sequence). There are 17 residues in the CDR3. The CDR3 loop reads CASSSPPLAGGPDTQYF. The CDR3 nucleotides read TGTGCCAGCAGTTCCCCCCCCCTAGCGGGAGGTCCAGATACGCAGTATTTT.

The V and J genes are TRBV27 and TRBJ2-7, with D perhaps TRBD1 (7 bases). CDR1 is MNHEY, CDR2 SMNVEV, per germline (reference sequence). The CDR3 is made up of 13 amino acids. V lost 8 bases to trimming and J lost 1 base, with 12 bases between them. The CDR3 reads CASRRDSSYEQYF. The CDR3 DNA reads TGTGCCAGCCGGAGGGACAGTTCCTACGAGCAGTACTTC.

This clone was counted only a few times. The V call is TRBV30, the J call TRBJ1-2, with TRBD1 matching 7 bases. The CDR3 contains 13 residues. The germline V gene encodes CDR1 GTSNPN and CDR2 SVGIG (reference sequence). V lost 5 bases, J lost 1 base, and 4 bases stayed unmatched. CDR3 region: CAWWGQHNYGYTF. DNA for the CDR3: TGTGCCTGGTGGGGACAGCATAACTATGGCTACACCTTC.

The chain carries TRBV27 and TRBJ1-5; D possibly corresponds to TRBD1 (6 bases). The CDR3 sequence is 14 residues long. Germline V gene sequence: CDR1 MNHEY, CDR2 SMNVEV (reference sequence). Deletions cut 2 bases from V and 1 base from J, with 6 bases between. Here the CDR3 reads CASSLTGSNQPQHF. The CDR3 coding sequence is TGTGCCAGCAGTTTAACAGGGAGCAATCAGCCCCAGCATTTT.

The rearrangement links TRBV28 to TRBJ1-1; TRBD1 is a possible D gene (5 bases). The CDR3 contains 13 residues. The germline CDR1 and CDR2 sequences are MDHEN and SYDVKM. Trimming left V 3 bases short and J 6 bases short, with 11 bases between. DNA for the CDR3: TGTGCCAGCAGTTTTGTCAGGGAGGCTGAAGCTTTCTTT. Its translation: CASSFVREAEAFF.

The chain employs TRBV7-9 and TRBJ2-3; D is ambiguous. V lost 2 bases, J lost 2 bases, and 5 bases lay in between. Germline CDR1 is SEHNR and CDR2 is FQNEAQ (reference sequence). This CDR3 spans 13 amino acids. In nucleotides, the CDR3 is TGTGCCAGCAGCTTATTCATCACAGATACGCAGTATTTT. Its protein product is CASSLFITDTQYF. The full variable domain, completed using reference TRBV7-9 and TRBJ2-3, is DTGVSQNPRHKITKRGQNVTFRCDPISEHNRLYWYRQTLGQGPEFLTYFQNEAQLEKSRLLSDRFSAERPKGSFSTLEIQRTEQGDSAMYLCASSLFITDTQYFGPGTRLTVL.

This clone has more than one count but fewer than ten. The CDR3 DNA is TGTGCCAGCAGGTATCAGGGGGGACACAATGAGCAGTTCTTC. Residues: CASRYQGGHNEQFF. V is TRBV2 and J is TRBJ2-1, with D tentatively TRBD1 (7 bases). Germline CDR1 is SNHLY and CDR2 is FYNNEI. The CDR3 has 14 residues. The V gene lost 6 bases and the J gene lost 5 bases, with 14 bases spanning the gap.

V usage is TRBV6-1 and J usage is TRBJ1-1, with TRBD1 matching over 8 bases. The CDR3 spans 15 residues. The ends lost 6 bases at V and 5 bases at J; junction bases unmatched: 11. The germline gives CDR1 MNHNS, CDR2 SASEGT. CDR3 sequence: CASSPWTGKGTEAFF. The CDR3 DNA follows: TGTGCCAGCAGCCCCTGGACAGGGAAGGGGACTGAAGCTTTCTTT.

V gene TRBV5-8 combines with J gene TRBJ1-2; 8 bases align to TRBD1. Germline values: CDR1 SGHTS, CDR2 YDEGEE. The CDR3 sequence is 13 residues long. Trimming at V came to 4 bases and at J to 5 bases, leaving 4 bases not matched to a gene. CDR3 nucleotide sequence: TGTGCCAGCAGCCGGACAGGGAATTATGGCTACACCTTC. It translates to CASSRTGNYGYTF. Full variable domain (missing parts from reference TRBV5-8 and TRBJ1-2): EAGVTQSPTHLIKTRGQQATLRCSPISGHTSVYWYQQALGLGLQFLLWYDEGEERNRGNFPPRFSGRQFPNYSSELNVNALELEDSALYLCASSRTGNYGYTFGSGTRLTVV.

The V call is TRBV2, the J call TRBJ1-4; 9 nucleotides align to TRBD1. V was clipped by 6 bases and J by 7 bases; unmatched bases: 6. The CDR3 covers 14 residues. The germline CDR1 and CDR2 sequences are SNHLY and FYNNEI. The CDR3 nucleotides are TGTGCCAGCAGAGCCTCGGGACAGGGTGAAAAACTGTTTTTT. Its translation is CASRASGQGEKLFF.

The V gene is TRBV28, the J gene TRBJ2-7; the match to TRBD1 covers 9 bases. V lost 8 bases and J lost 5; bases outside the gene matches: 13. Germline V gives CDR1 MDHEN, CDR2 SYDVKM. This CDR3 has 15 residues. CDR3 residues: CASGTPGTGRHEQYF. CDR3 DNA: TGTGCCAGCGGTACCCCAGGGACAGGGCGCCACGAGCAGTACTTC.

The V gene is TRBV7-9, the J gene TRBJ2-7; 7 nucleotides agree with TRBD1. With V trimmed by 1 base and J by 5 bases, 8 bases remained unmatched. This CDR3 comprises 15 residues. Germline CDR1 SEHNR, CDR2 FQNEAQ (reference sequence). CDR3 nucleotide sequence: TGTGCCAGCAGCTTAGGAAAGACAGGGTCGGACGAGCAGTACTTC. Protein product: CASSLGKTGSDEQYF.

The rearrangement links TRBV10-3 to TRBJ1-1; TRBD1 matches 9 bases. Per the germline V gene, CDR1 is ENHRY and CDR2 is SYGVKD. The CDR3 has 17 residues. V shed 0 bases, J shed 8 bases, and the junction held 13 bases outside the gene matches. This chain's CDR3 is CAISESVGQGVGPEAFF. In DNA form, the CDR3 reads TGTGCCATCAGTGAGTCGGTGGGACAGGGCGTCGGCCCAGAAGCTTTCTTT.